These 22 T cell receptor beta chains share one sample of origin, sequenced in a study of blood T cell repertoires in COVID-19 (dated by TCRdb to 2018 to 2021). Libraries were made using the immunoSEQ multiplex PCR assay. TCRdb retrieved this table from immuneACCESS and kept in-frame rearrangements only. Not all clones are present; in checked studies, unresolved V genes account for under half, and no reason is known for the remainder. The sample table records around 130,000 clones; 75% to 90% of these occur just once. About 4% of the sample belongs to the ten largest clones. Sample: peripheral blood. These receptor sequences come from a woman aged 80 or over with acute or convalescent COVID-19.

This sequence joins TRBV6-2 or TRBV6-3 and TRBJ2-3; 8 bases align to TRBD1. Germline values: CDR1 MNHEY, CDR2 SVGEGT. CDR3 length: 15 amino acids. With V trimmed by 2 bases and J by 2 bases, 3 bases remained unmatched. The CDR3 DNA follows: TGTGCCAGCAGTTACCCGGGACAGGACACAGATACGCAGTATTTT. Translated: CASSYPGQDTDTQYF.

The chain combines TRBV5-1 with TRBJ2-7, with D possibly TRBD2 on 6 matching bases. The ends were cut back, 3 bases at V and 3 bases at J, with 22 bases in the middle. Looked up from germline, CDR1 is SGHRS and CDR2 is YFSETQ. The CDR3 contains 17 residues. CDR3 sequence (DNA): TGCGCCAGCAGCTCCACACTTCAGGGAGGCGCCATCTACGAGCAGTACTTC. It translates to CASSSTLQGGAIYEQYF.

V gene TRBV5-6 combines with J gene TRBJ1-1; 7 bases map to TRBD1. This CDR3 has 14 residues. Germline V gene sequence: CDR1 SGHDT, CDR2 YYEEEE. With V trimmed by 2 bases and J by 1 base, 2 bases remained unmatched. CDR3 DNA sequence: TGTGCCAGCAGCTTTCGACAGGGGAACACTGAAGCTTTCTTT. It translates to CASSFRQGNTEAFF.

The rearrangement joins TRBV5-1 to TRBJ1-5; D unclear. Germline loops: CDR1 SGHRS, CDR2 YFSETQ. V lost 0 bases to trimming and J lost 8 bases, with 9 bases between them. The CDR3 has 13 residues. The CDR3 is CASSLAGRKPQHF. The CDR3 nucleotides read TGCGCCAGCAGCTTGGCCGGGAGGAAGCCCCAGCATTTT.

CDR3 region: CASSVLGGMNTEAFF. As DNA, the CDR3 is TGTGCCAGCAGCGTGCTGGGGGGGATGAACACTGAAGCTTTCTTT. This chain links TRBV5-6 with TRBJ1-1, with D perhaps TRBD1 (5 bases). The V end was cut by 4 bases, the J end by 0 bases, with 13 bases between. Germline V gene lookup returns CDR1 SGHDT and CDR2 YYEEEE. CDR3 length: 15 residues.

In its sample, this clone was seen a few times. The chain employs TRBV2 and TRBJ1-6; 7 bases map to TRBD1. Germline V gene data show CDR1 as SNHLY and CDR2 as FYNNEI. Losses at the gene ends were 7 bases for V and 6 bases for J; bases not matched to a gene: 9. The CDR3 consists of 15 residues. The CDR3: CASTGTANPNSPLHF. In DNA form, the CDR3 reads TGTGCCAGCACCGGGACAGCTAATCCTAATTCACCCCTCCACTTT.

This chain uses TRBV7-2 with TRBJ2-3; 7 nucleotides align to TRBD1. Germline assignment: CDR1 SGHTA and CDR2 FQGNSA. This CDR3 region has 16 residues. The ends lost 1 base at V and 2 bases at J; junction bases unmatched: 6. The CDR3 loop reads CASSLGTGLTTDTQYF. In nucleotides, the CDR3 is TGTGCCAGCAGCTTAGGGACAGGTCTAACCACAGATACGCAGTATTTT.

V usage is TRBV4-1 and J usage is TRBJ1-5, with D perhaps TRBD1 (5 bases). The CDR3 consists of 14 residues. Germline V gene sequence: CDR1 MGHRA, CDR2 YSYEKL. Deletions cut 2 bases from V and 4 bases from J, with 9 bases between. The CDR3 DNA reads TGCGCCAGCAGCCAACACCCAGGGAATCAGCCCCAGCATTTT. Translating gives CASSQHPGNQPQHF.

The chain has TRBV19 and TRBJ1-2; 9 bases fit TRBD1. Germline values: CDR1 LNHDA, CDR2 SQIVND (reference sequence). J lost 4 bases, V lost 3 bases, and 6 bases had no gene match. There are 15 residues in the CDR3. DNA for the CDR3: TGTGCCAGTAGTATGGACAGGGGAAGGGGCTATGGCTACACCTTC. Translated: CASSMDRGRGYGYTF.

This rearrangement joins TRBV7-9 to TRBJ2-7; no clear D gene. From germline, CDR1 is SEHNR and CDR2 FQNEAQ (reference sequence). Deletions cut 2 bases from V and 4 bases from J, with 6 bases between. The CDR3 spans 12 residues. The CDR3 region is CASSLTTYEQYF. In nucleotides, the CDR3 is TGTGCCAGCAGCTTAACCACTTACGAGCAGTACTTC.

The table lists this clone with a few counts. CDR3 nucleotide sequence: TGTGCCAGCAGCTTCGGACAGCTTATCACCCTTAACTATGGCTACACCTTC. Translated: CASSFGQLITLNYGYTF. The V gene is TRBV5-4, the J gene TRBJ1-2, with D maybe TRBD1 (6 bases). V lost 2 bases and J lost 1, with 18 bases in between. Germline V gives CDR1 SGHNT, CDR2 YYREEE (reference sequence). The CDR3 totals 17 residues.

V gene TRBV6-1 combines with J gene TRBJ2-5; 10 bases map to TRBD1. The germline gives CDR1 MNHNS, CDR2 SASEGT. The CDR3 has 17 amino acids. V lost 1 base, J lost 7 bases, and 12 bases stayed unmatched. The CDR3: CASSEVGTGAPGGTQYF. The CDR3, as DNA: TGTGCCAGCAGTGAAGTGGGGACAGGGGCTCCGGGCGGGACCCAGTACTTC.

The CDR3 region is CASSTAGSANTEAFF. As DNA, the CDR3 is TGTGCCAGTTCCACTGCAGGGTCGGCGAACACTGAAGCTTTCTTT. J is TRBJ1-1 and V is TRBV28; perhaps TRBD1 as D (5 bases). This CDR3 has 15 amino acids. Trimming removed 9 bases at V and 1 base at J, with 18 bases between. Per the germline V gene, CDR1 is MDHEN and CDR2 is SYDVKM.

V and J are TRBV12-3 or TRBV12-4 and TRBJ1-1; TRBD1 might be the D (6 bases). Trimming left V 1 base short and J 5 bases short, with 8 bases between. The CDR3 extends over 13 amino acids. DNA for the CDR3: TGTGCCAGCAGTTTAGAGCAGGGGACTGAAGCTTTCTTT. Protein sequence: CASSLEQGTEAFF.

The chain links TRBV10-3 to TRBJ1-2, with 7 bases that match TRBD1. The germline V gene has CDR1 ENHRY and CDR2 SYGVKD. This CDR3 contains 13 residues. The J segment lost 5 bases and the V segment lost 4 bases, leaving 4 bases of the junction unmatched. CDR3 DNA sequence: TGTGCCATCAGTGCCCAGGGGGGATATGGCTACACCTTC. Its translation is CAISAQGGYGYTF.

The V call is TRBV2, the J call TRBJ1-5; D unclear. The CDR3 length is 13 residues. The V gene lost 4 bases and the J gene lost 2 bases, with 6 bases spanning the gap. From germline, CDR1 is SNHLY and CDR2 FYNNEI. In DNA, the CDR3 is TGTGCCAGCAGTGTCTTTGGCAATCAGCCCCAGCATTTT. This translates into CASSVFGNQPQHF.

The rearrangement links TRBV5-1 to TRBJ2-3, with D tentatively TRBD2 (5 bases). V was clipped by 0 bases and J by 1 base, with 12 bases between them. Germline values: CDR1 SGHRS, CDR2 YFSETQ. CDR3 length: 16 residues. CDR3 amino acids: CASSLARGFGTDTQYF. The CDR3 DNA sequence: TGCGCCAGCAGCTTGGCCAGAGGGTTCGGCACAGATACGCAGTATTTT.

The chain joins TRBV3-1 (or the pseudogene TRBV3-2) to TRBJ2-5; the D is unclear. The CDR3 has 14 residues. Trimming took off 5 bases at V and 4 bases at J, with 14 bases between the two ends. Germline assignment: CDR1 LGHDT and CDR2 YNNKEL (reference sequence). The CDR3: CASSAQLPPETQYF. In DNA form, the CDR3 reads TGTGCCAGCAGCGCCCAGTTACCCCCAGAGACCCAGTACTTC.

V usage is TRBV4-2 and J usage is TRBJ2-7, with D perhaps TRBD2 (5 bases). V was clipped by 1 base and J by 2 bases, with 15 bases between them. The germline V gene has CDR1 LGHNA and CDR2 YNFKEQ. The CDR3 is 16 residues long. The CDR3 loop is CASSQAGSSGAYEQYF. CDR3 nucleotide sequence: TGTGCCAGCAGCCAAGCCGGATCCAGCGGTGCCTACGAGCAGTACTTC.

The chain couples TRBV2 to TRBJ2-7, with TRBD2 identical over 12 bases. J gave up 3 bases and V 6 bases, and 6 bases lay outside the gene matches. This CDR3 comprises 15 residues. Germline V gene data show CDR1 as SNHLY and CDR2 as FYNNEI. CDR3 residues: CASSPTSGSFYEQYF. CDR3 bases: TGTGCCAGCAGCCCGACTAGCGGGAGTTTCTACGAGCAGTACTTC.

This CDR3 is CASSQDYRPNQPQHF. CDR3 DNA: TGTGCCAGCAGCCAAGATTACAGGCCCAATCAGCCCCAGCATTTT. The rearrangement uses TRBV3-1 (or the pseudogene TRBV3-2) and TRBJ1-5, with D perhaps matching TRBD1 (5 bases). The V gene lost 0 bases and the J gene lost 3 bases, with 9 bases spanning the gap. Germline V gives CDR1 LGHDT, CDR2 YNNKEL (reference sequence). The CDR3 totals 15 residues.

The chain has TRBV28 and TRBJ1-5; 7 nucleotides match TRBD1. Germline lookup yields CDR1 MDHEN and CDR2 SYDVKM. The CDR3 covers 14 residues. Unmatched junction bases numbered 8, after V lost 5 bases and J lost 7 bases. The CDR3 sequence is CASSRTGAYQPQHF. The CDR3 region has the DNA TGTGCCAGCAGTCGCACAGGGGCGTACCAGCCCCAGCATTTT.